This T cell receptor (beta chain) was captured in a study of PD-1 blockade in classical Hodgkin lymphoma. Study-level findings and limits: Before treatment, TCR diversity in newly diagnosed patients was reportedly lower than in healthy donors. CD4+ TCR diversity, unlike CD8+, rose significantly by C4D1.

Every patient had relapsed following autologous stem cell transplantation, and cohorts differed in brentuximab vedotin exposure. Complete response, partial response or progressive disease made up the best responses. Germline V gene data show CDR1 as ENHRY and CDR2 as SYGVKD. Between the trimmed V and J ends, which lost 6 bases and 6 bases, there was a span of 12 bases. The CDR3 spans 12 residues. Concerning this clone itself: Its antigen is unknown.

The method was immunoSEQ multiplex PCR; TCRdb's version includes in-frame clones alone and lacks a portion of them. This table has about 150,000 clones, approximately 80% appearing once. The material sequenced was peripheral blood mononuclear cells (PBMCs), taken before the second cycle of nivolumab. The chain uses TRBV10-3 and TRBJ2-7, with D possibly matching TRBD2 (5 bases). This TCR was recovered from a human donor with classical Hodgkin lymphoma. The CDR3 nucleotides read TGTGCCATCAGGCCCCGGGAACCCGAGCAGTACTTC. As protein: CAIRPREPEQYF.